One and the same sample provided the 6 T cell receptor beta chains below, sequenced in a study of T cells after yellow fever vaccination. TCRdb reprocessed the 5' RACE reads with MiXCR, giving one entry per CDR3 protein. Of 200,000 to 300,000 distinct CDR3 sequences listed, about 7% are singletons. Sequences were derived from CD4+ T cells sorted from PBMCs, sampled on the day of the yellow fever booster vaccination. Receptors were obtained from a man younger than 40 who received the YFV17D yellow fever vaccine.

The rearrangement uses TRBV7-2 and TRBJ2-7, with D possibly being TRBD1 or TRBD2 (5 bases each). The CDR3 covers 15 residues. From germline, CDR1 is SGHTA and CDR2 FQGNSA. V was pared by 2 bases and J by 4 bases, with 15 bases between. The CDR3 sequence is CASSLSYGTDYEQYF. CDR3 sequence (DNA): TGTGCCAGCAGCTTATCCTACGGGACGGATTACGAGCAGTACTTC. The variable domain in full, with the rest retrieved from reference TRBV7-2 and TRBJ2-7, is GAGVSQSPSNKVTEKGKDVELRCDPISGHTALYWYRQSLGQGLEFLIYFQGNSAPDKSGLPSDRFSAERTGGSVSTLTIQRTQQEDSAVYLCASSLSYGTDYEQYFGPGTRLTVT.

The table lists this clonotype with many counts. The chain recombines TRBV18 with TRBJ2-5; 12 bases agree with TRBD2. CDR1 KGHSH and CDR2 LQKENI come from the germline V gene. J lost 2 bases, V lost 6 bases, and 4 bases had no gene match. This CDR3 comprises 15 residues. The CDR3 DNA follows: TGTGCCAGCTCCCGTGGACTAGCGGGACAAGAGACCCAGTACTTC. This translates into CASSRGLAGQETQYF.

Many counts were recorded for this clonotype. The chain recombines TRBV3-1 with TRBJ2-1; 15 bases line up with TRBD2. Germline V CDR1 and CDR2: LGHDT, YNNKEL (reference sequence). J lost 0 bases, V lost 4 bases, and 10 bases had no gene match. The CDR3 runs 20 residues. CDR3 region: CASSRTSGRALSSSYNEQFF. CDR3 bases: TGTGCCAGCAGCCGGACTAGCGGGAGGGCCTTGTCAAGCTCCTACAATGAGCAGTTCTTC.

The V and J genes are TRBV10-3 and TRBJ2-7; 8 bases line up with TRBD1. J gave up 4 bases and V 7 bases, and 15 bases lay outside the gene matches. Germline V gene sequence: CDR1 ENHRY, CDR2 SYGVKD. This CDR3 contains 16 residues. This CDR3 is CAITGAIQGGGYEQYF. CDR3 bases: TGTGCCATCACCGGAGCCATACAGGGGGGAGGATACGAGCAGTACTTC.

This clonotype has at least ten counts. This chain connects TRBV4-3 to TRBJ1-1; D is undetermined. The CDR3 spans 15 residues. Deletions cut 0 bases from V and 0 bases from J, with 8 bases between. CDR1 is LGHNA, CDR2 YSLEER, per germline. CDR3 region: CASSQESRMNTEAFF. DNA for the CDR3: TGCGCCAGCAGCCAAGAGTCCAGAATGAACACTGAAGCTTTCTTT.

V gene TRBV14 combines with J gene TRBJ2-1; 11 bases align to TRBD2. Germline-derived CDR1 and CDR2 are SGHDN and FVKESK. V lost 1 base, J lost 5 bases, and 13 bases stayed unmatched. The CDR3 consists of 19 residues. The CDR3 DNA follows: TGTGCCAGCAGCCAAGTTAATCTCGCCGGGACTAGCGGAAACAATGAGCAGTTCTTC. It yields the protein CASSQVNLAGTSGNNEQFF.